This TCR beta chain was sequenced during a study of T-cell memory formation after mild COVID-19. This clonotype was counted only a few times. Its antigen is not identified. MiXCR was run by TCRdb on the 5' RACE reads, yielding one entry per CDR3 protein. Among roughly 400,000 distinct CDR3 sequences listed, 20% to 25% were seen once. Study results and caveats: Clones that contracted from day 15 to 85 were balanced CD4/CD8, while later expanders leaned CD4+.

CDR3 length equals 15 residues. Trimming shortened V by 4 bases and J by 5 bases, and 17 bases separated the two germline ends. Looked up from germline, CDR1 is SGHVS and CDR2 is FNYEAQ. The rearrangement joins TRBV7-6 to TRBJ2-5; maybe TRBD1 (8 bases). Specimen: PBMCs or a T cell subset sorted from them (not recorded which). The TCR comes from an adult woman who had mild COVID-19 (a few samples of this study predate the infection). Cell type and time point are not known. The CDR3 nucleotides read TGTGCCAGCAGCTACAGGGGGGGTTCGCGGGAGACCCAGTACTTC. It encodes CASSYRGGSRETQYF.